This T cell receptor (beta chain) was obtained from a study of CD8 T cells in Susac syndrome. As for the study in general: Treatment status at blood draw for the Susac syndrome patients was therapy-naive, corticosteroids, or intravenous immunoglobulin alone.

Sequencing targeted TCR beta in T cells from blood (CD8+ and CD4+). Recently defined diagnostic criteria classed the Susac syndrome patients as definite or probable. RNA, at 0.5 to 1 ug, was reverse transcribed with random hexamers. Using its own MiXCR run on the immunoSEQ multiplex PCR reads, TCRdb lists one record per CDR3 protein. The sample lists around 110,000 distinct CDR3 sequences, roughly 95% occurring once. This CDR3 is 13 amino acids long. Germline V gene sequence: CDR1 SGHTA, CDR2 FQGNSA. The ends were cut back, 1 base at V and 7 bases at J, with 8 bases in the middle. The chain uses TRBV7-2 and TRBJ1-5; D is unclear. The receptor's source is a human donor with Susac syndrome. The source material was CD4+ T cells from PBMCs. CDR3 nucleotide sequence: TGTGCCAGCAGCTTAGAGCCAGGACAGCCCCAGCATTTT. This encodes CASSLEPGQPQHF.